Presented here are 5 T cell receptor beta chains from one specimen sequenced in a study of T cell clonality in common variable immunodeficiency. Sequencing was performed with immunoSEQ multiplex PCR; in TCRdb, only in-frame clones are kept and a portion is missing. Singletons are absent from the sample, which has about 31,000 clones. Study-level findings and limits: Fewer deletions and N-nucleotide insertions were reportedly seen in common variable immunodeficiency TCR beta sequences.

No antigen has been identified for these receptors. Sequenced sample: peripheral blood mononuclear cells. The receptors originated from a human donor with common variable immunodeficiency.

The table lists this clone with many counts. The read ends 3 residues early relative to the CDR3; the germline J gene fills the gap. The chain employs TRBV5-1 and TRBJ1-2, with 10 bases aligning to TRBD1. The CDR3 has 13 residues. Germline CDR1 SGHRS, CDR2 YFSETQ. J lost 2 bases, V lost 5 bases, and 0 bases had no gene match. The CDR3 DNA, read in part, is TGCGCCAGCAGGGACAGGGGGAACTATGGC. Encoded protein: CASRDRGNYG. The full CDR3 protein is CASRDRGNYGYTF.

This clone was observed at least ten times. One junction end disagrees with the germline gene, perhaps due to a read error. The CDR3 end lies 3 residues beyond the end of the read and is filled in from the germline J gene. This sequence joins TRBV4-2 and TRBJ2-3; TRBD2 agrees at 9 bases. The V gene's germline CDR1 is LGHNA and CDR2 YNFKEQ. The CDR3 covers 18 residues. The CDR3 loop is CASSQDPKREASTDTQYF. The CDR3 bases that were read are TGCGCCAGCAGCCAAGATCCGAAGCGGGAGGCTAGCACAGATACG.

This clone showed up just a few times. Read coverage stops 3 residues before the CDR3 terminus; the germline J gene supplies the remainder. This chain joins TRBV19 and TRBJ2-4; 7 bases agree with TRBD1. CDR3 length equals 13 residues. Germline trimming cut 7 bases from V and 9 bases from J; bases unmatched to any gene: 9. In germline, CDR1 is LNHDA, CDR2 SQIVND (reference sequence). CDR3 DNA (partial): TGTGCCAGTATAGGGGACAGTGCGGCCATT. It translates to CASIGDSAAI. In full, the CDR3 reads CASIGDSAAIQYF.

A remark on this clone: The missing CDR3 end, 3 residues past where the read stops, is filled in from the germline J gene. The chain recombines TRBV2 with TRBJ2-1; unclear D gene. V was trimmed by 9 bases and J by 0 bases, leaving 12 bases between them. There are 14 residues in the CDR3. Germline lookup yields CDR1 SNHLY and CDR2 FYNNEI. The part of the CDR3 DNA that was read is TGTGCCAGTCGTCCTGTTCGCTCCTACAATGAG. Residues: CASRPVRSYNE. The CDR3 in its entirety is CASRPVRSYNEQFF. Full variable domain (outside the CDR3, taken from reference TRBV2 and TRBJ2-1): EPEVTQTPSHQVTQMGQEVILRCVPISNHLYFYWYRQILGQKVEFLVSFYNNEISEKSEIFDDQFSVERPDGSNFTLKIRSTKLEDSAMYFCASRPVRSYNEQFFGPGTRLTVL.

This clone was seen many times. The sequence runs out 3 residues before the end of the CDR3; the remainder is reconstructed from the germline J gene. The chain has TRBV5-8 and TRBJ2-7, with D maybe TRBD1 (7 bases). This CDR3 region has 14 residues. Germline-derived CDR1 and CDR2 are SGHTS and YDEGEE. V was clipped by 1 base and J by 2 bases, with 10 bases between them. CDR3 sequence reads: CASSLTRGAYEQYF. Partial CDR3 DNA: TGTGCCAGCAGCTTGACCAGGGGGGCCTACGAG. Supplemented by reference TRBV5-8 and TRBJ2-7, the full variable domain reads EAGVTQSPTHLIKTRGQQATLRCSPISGHTSVYWYQQALGLGLQFLLWYDEGEERNRGNFPPRFSGRQFPNYSSELNVNALELEDSALYLCASSLTRGAYEQYFGPGTRLTVT.